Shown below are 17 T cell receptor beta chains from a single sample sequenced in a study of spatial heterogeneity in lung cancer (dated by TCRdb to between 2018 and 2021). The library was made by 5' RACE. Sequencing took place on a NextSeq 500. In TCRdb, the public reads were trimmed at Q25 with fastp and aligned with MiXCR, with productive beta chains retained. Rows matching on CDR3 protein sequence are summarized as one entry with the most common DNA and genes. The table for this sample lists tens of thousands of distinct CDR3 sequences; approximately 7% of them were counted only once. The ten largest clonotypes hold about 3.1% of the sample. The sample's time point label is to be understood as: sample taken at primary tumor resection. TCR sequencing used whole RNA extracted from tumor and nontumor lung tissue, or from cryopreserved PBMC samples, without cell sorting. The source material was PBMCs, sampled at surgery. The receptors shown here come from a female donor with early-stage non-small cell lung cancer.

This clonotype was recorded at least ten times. The CDR3 loop reads CASSRTGELETQYF. The CDR3 coding sequence is TGCGCCAGCAGTAGAACAGGAGAGTTGGAGACCCAGTACTTC. The chain combines TRBV10-2 with TRBJ2-5; tentative D call: TRBD1 (5 bases). The CDR3 loop spans 14 amino acids. Trimming shortened V by 5 bases and J by 5 bases, and 15 bases separated the two germline ends. CDR1 and CDR2 from the germline V gene are WSHSY and SAAADI.

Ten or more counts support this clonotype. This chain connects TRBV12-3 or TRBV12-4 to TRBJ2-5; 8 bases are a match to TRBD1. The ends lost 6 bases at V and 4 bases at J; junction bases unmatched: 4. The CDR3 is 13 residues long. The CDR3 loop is CASRTGGAETQYF. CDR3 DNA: TGTGCCAGCAGAACAGGGGGTGCAGAGACCCAGTACTTC.

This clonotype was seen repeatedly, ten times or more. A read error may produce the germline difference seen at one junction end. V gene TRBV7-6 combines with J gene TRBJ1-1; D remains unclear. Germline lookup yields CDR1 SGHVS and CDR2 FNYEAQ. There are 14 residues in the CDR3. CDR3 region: CASSLGRTNSEAFF. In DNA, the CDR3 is TGTGCCAGCAGCTTAGGAAGGACGAACAGTGAAGCTTTCTTT.

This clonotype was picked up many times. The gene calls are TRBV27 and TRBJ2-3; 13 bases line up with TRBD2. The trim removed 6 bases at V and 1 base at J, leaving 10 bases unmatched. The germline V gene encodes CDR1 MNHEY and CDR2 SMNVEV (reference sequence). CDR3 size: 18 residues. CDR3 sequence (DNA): TGTGCCAGCAGACCGGGACTAGCGGGGCCACGGGGCACAGATACGCAGTATTTT. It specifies CASRPGLAGPRGTDTQYF.

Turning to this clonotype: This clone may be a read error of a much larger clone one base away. The DNA of the CDR3 is TGCGGTGCTAGAGATTGGGGACAGGCAAGCTCCTACGAGCAGTACTTC. It yields the protein CGARDWGQASSYEQYF. The gene calls are TRBV20-1 and TRBJ2-7; 8 nucleotides agree with TRBD1. Germline lookup yields CDR1 DFQATT and CDR2 SNEGSKA (reference sequence). The CDR3 spans 16 residues.

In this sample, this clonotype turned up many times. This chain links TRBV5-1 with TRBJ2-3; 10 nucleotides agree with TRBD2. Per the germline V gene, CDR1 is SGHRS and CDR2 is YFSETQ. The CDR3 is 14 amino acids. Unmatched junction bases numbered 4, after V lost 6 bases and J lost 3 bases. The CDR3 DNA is TGCGCCAGCAAAAGCGGGAGGGAAACAGATACGCAGTATTTT. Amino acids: CASKSGRETDTQYF. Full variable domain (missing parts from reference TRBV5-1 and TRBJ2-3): KAGVTQTPRYLIKTRGQQVTLSCSPISGHRSVSWYQQTPGQGLQFLFEYFSETQRNKGNFPGRFSGRQFSNSRSEMNVSTLELGDSALYLCASKSGRETDTQYFGPGTRLTVL.

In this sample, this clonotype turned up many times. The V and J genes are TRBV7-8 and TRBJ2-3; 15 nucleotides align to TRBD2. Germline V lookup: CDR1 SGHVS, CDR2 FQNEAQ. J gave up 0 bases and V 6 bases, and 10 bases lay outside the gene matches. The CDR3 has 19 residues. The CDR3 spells CASSGLAGGPMSSTDTQYF. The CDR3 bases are TGTGCCAGCAGTGGACTAGCGGGGGGGCCAATGTCTAGCACAGATACGCAGTATTTT.

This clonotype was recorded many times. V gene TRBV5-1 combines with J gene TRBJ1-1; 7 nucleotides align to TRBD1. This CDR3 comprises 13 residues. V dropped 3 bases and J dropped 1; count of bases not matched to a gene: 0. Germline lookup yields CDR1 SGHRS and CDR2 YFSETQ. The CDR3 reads CASSWDRNTEAFF. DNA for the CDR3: TGCGCCAGCAGCTGGGACAGGAACACTGAAGCTTTCTTT.

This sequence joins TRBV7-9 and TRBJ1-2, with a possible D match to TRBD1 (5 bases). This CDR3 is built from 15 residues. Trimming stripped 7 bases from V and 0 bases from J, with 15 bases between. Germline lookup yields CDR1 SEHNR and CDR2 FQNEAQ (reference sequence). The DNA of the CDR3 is TGTGCCAGCACCCGGGGGATCAAAGCTAACTATGGCTACACCTTC. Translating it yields CASTRGIKANYGYTF. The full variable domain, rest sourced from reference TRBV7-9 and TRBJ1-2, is DTGVSQNPRHKITKRGQNVTFRCDPISEHNRLYWYRQTLGQGPEFLTYFQNEAQLEKSRLLSDRFSAERPKGSFSTLEIQRTEQGDSAMYLCASTRGIKANYGYTFGSGTRLTVV.

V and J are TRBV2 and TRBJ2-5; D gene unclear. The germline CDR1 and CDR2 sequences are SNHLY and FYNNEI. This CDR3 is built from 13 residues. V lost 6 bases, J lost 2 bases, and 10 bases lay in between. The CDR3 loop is CASRGSRQETQYF. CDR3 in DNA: TGTGCCAGCAGAGGATCTAGACAAGAGACCCAGTACTTC. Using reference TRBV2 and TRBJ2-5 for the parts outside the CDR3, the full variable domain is EPEVTQTPSHQVTQMGQEVILRCVPISNHLYFYWYRQILGQKVEFLVSFYNNEISEKSEIFDDQFSVERPDGSNFTLKIRSTKLEDSAMYFCASRGSRQETQYFGPGTRLLVL.

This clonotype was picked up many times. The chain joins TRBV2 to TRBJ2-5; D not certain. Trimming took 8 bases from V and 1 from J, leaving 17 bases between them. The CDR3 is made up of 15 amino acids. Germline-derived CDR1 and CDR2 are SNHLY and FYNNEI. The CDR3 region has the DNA TGTGCCAGCCAGGAGAAACGGGTGGGCCAAGAGACCCAGTACTTC. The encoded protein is CASQEKRVGQETQYF.

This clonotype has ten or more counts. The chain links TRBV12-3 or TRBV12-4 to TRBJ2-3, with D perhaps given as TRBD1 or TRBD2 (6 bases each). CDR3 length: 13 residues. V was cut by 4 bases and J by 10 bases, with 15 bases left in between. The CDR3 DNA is TGTGCCAGCAGTTATTCTAGCGAGGGGGCGCAGTATTTT. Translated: CASSYSSEGAQYF.

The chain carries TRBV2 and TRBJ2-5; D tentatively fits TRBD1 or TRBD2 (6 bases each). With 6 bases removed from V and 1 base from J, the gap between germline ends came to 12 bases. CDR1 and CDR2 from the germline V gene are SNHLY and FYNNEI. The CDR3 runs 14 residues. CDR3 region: CASRRGATQETQYF. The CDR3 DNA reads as TGTGCCAGCAGAAGGGGGGCCACCCAAGAGACCCAGTACTTC.

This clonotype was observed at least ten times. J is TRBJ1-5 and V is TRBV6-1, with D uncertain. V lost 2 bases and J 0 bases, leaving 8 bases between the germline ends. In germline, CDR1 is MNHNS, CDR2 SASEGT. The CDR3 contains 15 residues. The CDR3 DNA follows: TGTGCCAGCAGTGAAACAGCTTATAGCAATCAGCCCCAGCATTTT. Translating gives CASSETAYSNQPQHF.

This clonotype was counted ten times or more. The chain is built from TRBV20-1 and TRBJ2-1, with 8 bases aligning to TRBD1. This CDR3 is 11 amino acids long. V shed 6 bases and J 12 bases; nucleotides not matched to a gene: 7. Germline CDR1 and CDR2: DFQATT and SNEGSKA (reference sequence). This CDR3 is CSASQGARQFF. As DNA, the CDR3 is TGCAGTGCGTCCCAGGGGGCGAGGCAGTTCTTC.

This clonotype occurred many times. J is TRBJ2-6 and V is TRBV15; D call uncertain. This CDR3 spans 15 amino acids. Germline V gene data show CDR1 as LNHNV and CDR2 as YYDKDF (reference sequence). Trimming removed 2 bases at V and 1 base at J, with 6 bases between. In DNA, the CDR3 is TGTGCCACCAGCAGACGGATTTCTGGGGCCAACGTCCTGACTTTC. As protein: CATSRRISGANVLTF.

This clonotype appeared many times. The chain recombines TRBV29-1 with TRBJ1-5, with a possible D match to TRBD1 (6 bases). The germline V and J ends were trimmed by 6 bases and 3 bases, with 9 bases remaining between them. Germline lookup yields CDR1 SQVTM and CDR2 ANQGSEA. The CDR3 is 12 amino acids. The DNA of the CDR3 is TGCAGCGTACAGGGAACCAATCAGCCCCAGCATTTT. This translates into CSVQGTNQPQHF. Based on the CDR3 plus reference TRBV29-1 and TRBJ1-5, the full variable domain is SAVISQKPSRDICQRGTSLTIQCQVDSQVTMMFWYRQQPGQSLTLIATANQGSEATYESGFVIDKFPISRPNLTFSTLTVSNMSPEDSSIYLCSVQGTNQPQHFGDGTRLSIL.